The 4 T cell receptor beta chains listed next were all sequenced from one sample in a study of blood T cells in healthy people across ages. A sample-barcoded 5' primer and a J-beta primer mix were used in a second PCR of roughly 7 to 11 cycles. MiXCR, run by TCRdb on the 5' RACE reads, gives a single entry per CDR3 protein. The sample lists 1.8 million or so distinct CDR3 sequences, about two fifths occurring once. Sequenced sample: blood. Every receptor here comes from a human donor in good health.

J is TRBJ2-3 and V is TRBV7-2; the D is unclear. CDR1 SGHTA and CDR2 FQGNSA come from the germline V gene. The V end was cut by 1 base, the J end by 4 bases, with 9 bases between. CDR3 length equals 14 residues. The CDR3 DNA reads as TGTGCCAGCAGCTTAGAGACCCGACCAGATACGCAGTATTTT. The encoded protein is CASSLETRPDTQYF.

V and J are TRBV7-3 and TRBJ2-5, with 8 nucleotides matching TRBD1. The CDR3 length is 17 residues. Trimming at V came to 5 bases and at J to 2 bases, leaving 13 bases not matched to a gene. Germline V gene sequence: CDR1 SGHTA, CDR2 FQGTGA. The CDR3 DNA reads TGTGCCAGCAGCGGAGACCCGGACAGGGTTTGGCAAGAGACCCAGTACTTC. This sequence encodes CASSGDPDRVWQETQYF.

The chain joins TRBV29-1 to TRBJ1-1, with 7 bases fitting TRBD1. Germline V gene data show CDR1 as SQVTM and CDR2 as ANQGSEA. With 7 bases clipped from V and 5 bases from J, the junction kept 10 bases outside the gene matches. The CDR3 totals 13 residues. The CDR3 nucleotides are TGCAGCGCCCAGACAGGGATGGCTACTGAAGCTTTCTTT. This translates into CSAQTGMATEAFF.

This chain joins TRBV7-6 and TRBJ2-7; maybe TRBD1 (5 bases). V shed 5 bases and J shed 3 bases, with 14 bases lying between them. CDR1 is SGHVS and CDR2 is FNYEAQ in the germline V gene. This CDR3 is built from 14 residues. CDR3 nucleotides: TGTGCCAGCAGCCCAGGACACGTAGACTACGAGCAGTACTTC. Residues: CASSPGHVDYEQYF.